This T cell receptor beta chain was identified in a study of beta chain features in type 1 diabetes. Study-level findings and limits: PCR might preferentially amplify shorter templates, equally in patients and controls. Patients with type 1 diabetes showed fewer VDJ junction insertions and more deletions. Across all four CD4+ subsets, people with type 1 diabetes showed modestly shorter TCRB CDR3s.

The sequenced template was cDNA made from the entire isolated RNA. Assay used: immunoSEQ multiplex PCR; TCRdb lists only in-frame clones, some missing. This table holds about 240,000 clones, 11% to 15% found once. This CDR3 is built from 12 residues. V dropped 5 bases and J dropped 3 bases, with 8 bases sitting between them. CDR1 is MGHDK, CDR2 SYGVNS, per germline. The authors sorted CD4+ naive, central memory, regulatory and stem cell-like memory cells via CD45RO/CCR7/CD25/CD127/CD95/CD27. The purity of all sorted populations exceeded 98%. About this clone: Its antigen is not known.

The sample comprised naive CD4+ T cells from blood. The chain employs TRBV25-1 and TRBJ2-7; D is possibly TRBD1 (6 bases). The sequence came from a man aged 25-45 years with type 1 diabetes. CDR3 protein: CASSLGGYEQYF. The CDR3 coding sequence is TGTGCCAGCAGTTTAGGGGGCTACGAGCAGTACTTC.